The present T cell receptor (beta chain) was sequenced within a study of control samples from healthy donors and cancer patients (dated by TCRdb to the early 2020s). Notes on this clone: Its specific antigen is unknown. Per-base qualities were not stored, and no clone one base away is much larger.

In the germline V gene, CDR1 corresponds to SGHDT and CDR2 to YYEEEE. Unmatched junction bases come to 8, with V trimmed by 9 bases and J by 6 bases. The CDR3 contains 13 residues, cysteine and phenylalanine counted. Only the CDR3 DNA stays, 39 bases, in frame from base 1. Libraries were built with the immunoSEQ multiplex PCR assay. TCRdb mirrors the immuneACCESS table, restricted to in-frame sequences. Some clones are absent from its copies; in checked studies, under half trace to an unresolved V gene, and the reason for the others is unknown. The sample contains 400,000 to 500,000 clones, around nine tenths of them found a single time. 5.5% to 7.5% of the sample is in the top ten clones.

This clonotype originated in a man between 35 and 55 years old with head and neck cancer. Here the chain combines TRBV5-6 and TRBJ1-2, with 10 junctional bases fitting TRBD1. Sequencing was carried out using PBMCs. The sequenced DNA: TGTGCCACCTCGCCCGGGACAGGGGATGGCTACACCTTC. It translates to CATSPGTGDGYTF.